This T cell receptor (beta chain) was observed in a study of blood T cells in healthy people across ages (dated by TCRdb to between 2014 and 2017). Concerning the study at large: In model experiments, template switching captured roughly one uniquely barcoded TCR beta cDNA molecule for every two T cells. Using deep sequencing normalized with unique cDNA molecular identifiers, the study measured how TCR beta repertoire diversity changes with age. The donors were divided into four age groups: young (average around 17 years), middle-aged (almost 40), aged (approximately 62) and long-lived (roughly 88). To avoid experimental bias, donors of different ages were spread randomly across the sequencing lanes. Two additional independent replicas of 1 million unique cDNA reads from the same blood draw were analyzed for two donors (one aged 18 to 29 and one aged 80 or older).

This clonotype was seen more than once but under ten times. Its antigen has not been determined. No base qualities exist here, and no much larger clone lies one base off it. Reading from cysteine to phenylalanine, the CDR3 counts 11 amino acids. Just CDR3 DNA is preserved here, 33 bases in frame from base 1. The CDR1 and CDR2 encoded by the germline V gene are SQVTM and ANQGSEA. V and J lose 7 bases and 11 bases, and a span of 15 bases separates them. The method behind the library was 5' RACE. A second PCR of roughly 6 to 11 cycles was run with a J-beta primer mix and a sample-barcoded 5' primer. A unique molecular identifier was introduced onto each TCR beta cDNA molecule by a template-switch 5' adaptor carrying 12 random nucleotides. Each sample yielded at least 2.5 million CDR3-containing paired-end reads. All of the RNA was converted into first-strand cDNA using the Mint cDNA synthesis kit, with a TRBC-specific oligonucleotide serving as the primer. Following uracil-DNA glycosylase treatment, a first 18-cycle PCR with universal primers M1SS and BC2_uni_R was performed on all cDNA. In the source study's methods: Normalization of each sample was performed by random selection of 1 million high-quality reads, each carrying a distinct molecular identifier. Instead of being binned into consensus sequences, reads with shared molecular identifiers were discarded. MiTCR, run with a Q25 quality threshold and the strictest error-elimination algorithm, handled CDR3 identification, clonotype clustering and error correction. A nonparametric unseen species model using Euler transformation provided a lower-bound estimate of total TCR beta diversity. TCRdb trimmed public reads at Q25 via fastp, called clones via MiXCR and kept in-frame beta chains. All rows with the same CDR3 protein become a single entry with the most common DNA and genes. The authors' filters were not applied to this entry. Present in this sample are around 1,800,000 distinct CDR3 sequences, roughly two fifths of which were seen just once. More than 20% of the sample is held by the ten biggest clonotypes.

Paper-wide results and their limitations: Compared with the aged group, the long-lived group had more naive CD4+ T cells, fewer expanded clones and increased TCR diversity, a pattern suggesting age selection. As age increased, observed TCR beta diversity per million T cells dropped in a roughly linear way, and a significant reduction was already evident by age about 36. Estimates of total diversity based on one million sequenced T cells were considered lower bounds and underestimates. Observed TCR beta diversity correlated strongly with the percentage of naive T cells measured by flow cytometry. Because donor CMV infection status was unknown, age-related changes in expanded clonotypes were potentially confounded. Conclusive comparison of naive and antigen-experienced compartments was prevented by the profiling of bulk unsorted PBMCs.

The 39 donors, aged 6 to 90 years, were systemically healthy Caucasian individuals from Russia. Each donor gave about 9.7 milliliters of peripheral blood, drawn into EDTA-treated Vacutainer tubes. Ficoll-Paque density-gradient centrifugation was used to isolate PBMCs, with at least 6.5 million per sample. Total RNA, at least 6 micrograms per sample, was extracted from PBMCs with Trizol reagent. For every donor, flow cytometry on a PBMC aliquot measured the percentage of naive CD45RAhigh/CD27high T cells. The chain is made from TRBV29-1 and TRBJ2-1; a tentative D match to TRBD1 spans 8 bases. The specimen sequenced was blood. This sequence was found in a human donor in good health. The CDR3 protein is CSATGGAQQFF. Read as DNA, the sequence is TGCAGCGCTACAGGGGGGGCGCAGCAGTTCTTC.